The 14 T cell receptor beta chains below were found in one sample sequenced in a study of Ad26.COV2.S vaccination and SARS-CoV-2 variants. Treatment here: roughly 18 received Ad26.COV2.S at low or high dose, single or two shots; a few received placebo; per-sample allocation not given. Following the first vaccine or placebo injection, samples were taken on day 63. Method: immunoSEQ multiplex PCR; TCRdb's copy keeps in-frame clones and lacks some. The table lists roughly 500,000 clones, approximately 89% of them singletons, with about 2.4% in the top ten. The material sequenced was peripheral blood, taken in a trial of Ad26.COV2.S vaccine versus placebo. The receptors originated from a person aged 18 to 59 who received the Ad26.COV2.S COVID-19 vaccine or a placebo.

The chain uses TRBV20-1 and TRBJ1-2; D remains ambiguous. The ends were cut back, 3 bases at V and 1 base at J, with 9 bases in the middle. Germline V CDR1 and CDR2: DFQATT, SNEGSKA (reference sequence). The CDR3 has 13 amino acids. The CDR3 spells CSASSSLNYGYTF. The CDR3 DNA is TGCAGTGCTAGTTCCAGCCTTAACTATGGCTACACCTTC.

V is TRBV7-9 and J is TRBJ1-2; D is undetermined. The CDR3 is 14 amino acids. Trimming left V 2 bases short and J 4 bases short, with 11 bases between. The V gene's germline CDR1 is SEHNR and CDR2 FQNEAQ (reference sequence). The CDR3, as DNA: TGTGCCAGCAGCTTACTTTCAGGACTCTATGGCTACACCTTC. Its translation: CASSLLSGLYGYTF.

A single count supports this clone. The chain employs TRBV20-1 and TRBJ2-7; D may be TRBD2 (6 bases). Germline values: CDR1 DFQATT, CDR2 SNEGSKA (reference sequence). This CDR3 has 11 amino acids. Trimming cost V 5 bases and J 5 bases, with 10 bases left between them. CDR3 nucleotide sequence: TGCAGTGCTGGGGGGTACGACGAGCAGTACTTC. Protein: CSAGGYDEQYF.

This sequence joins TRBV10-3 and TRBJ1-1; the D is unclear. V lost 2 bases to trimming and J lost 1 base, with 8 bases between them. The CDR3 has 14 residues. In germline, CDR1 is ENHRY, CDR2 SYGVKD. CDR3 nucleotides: TGTGCCATCAGTGAGAGAACGAAGAACACTGAAGCTTTCTTT. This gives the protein CAISERTKNTEAFF.

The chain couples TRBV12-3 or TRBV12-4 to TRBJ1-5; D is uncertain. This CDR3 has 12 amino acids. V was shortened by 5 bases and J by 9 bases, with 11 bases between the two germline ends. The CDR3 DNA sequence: TGTGCCAGCAGTCCCCCCGGAGGGCCCCAGCATTTT. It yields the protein CASSPPGGPQHF.

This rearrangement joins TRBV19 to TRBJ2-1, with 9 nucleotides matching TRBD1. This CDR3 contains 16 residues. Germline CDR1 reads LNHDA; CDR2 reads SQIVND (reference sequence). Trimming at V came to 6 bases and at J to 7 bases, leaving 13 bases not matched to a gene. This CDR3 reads CASSASGTGSRNEQFF. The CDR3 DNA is TGTGCCAGTAGCGCCAGCGGGACAGGGAGTAGAAATGAGCAGTTCTTC.

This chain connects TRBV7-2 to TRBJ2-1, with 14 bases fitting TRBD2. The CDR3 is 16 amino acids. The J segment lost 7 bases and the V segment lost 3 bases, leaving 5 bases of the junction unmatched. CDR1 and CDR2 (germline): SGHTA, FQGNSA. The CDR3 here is CASSLRTSGRRNEQFF. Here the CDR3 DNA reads TGTGCCAGCAGCTTGCGGACTAGCGGGAGGAGAAATGAGCAGTTCTTC.

CDR3 region: CASSRTGNGLNYGYTF. As DNA, the CDR3 is TGTGCCAGTAGCCGGACAGGGAACGGACTTAACTATGGCTACACCTTC. The chain links TRBV19 to TRBJ1-2, with 8 nucleotides matching TRBD1. J was trimmed by 1 base and V by 6 bases; bases with no gene match: 10. This CDR3 region has 16 residues. From germline, CDR1 is LNHDA and CDR2 SQIVND (reference sequence).

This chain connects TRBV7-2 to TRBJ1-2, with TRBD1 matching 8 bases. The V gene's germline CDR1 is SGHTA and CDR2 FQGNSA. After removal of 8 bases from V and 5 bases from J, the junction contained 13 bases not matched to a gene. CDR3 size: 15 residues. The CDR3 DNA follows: TGTGCCAGCGCAGAATCCCAGGGGGCCACTTATGGCTACACCTTC. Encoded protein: CASAESQGATYGYTF.

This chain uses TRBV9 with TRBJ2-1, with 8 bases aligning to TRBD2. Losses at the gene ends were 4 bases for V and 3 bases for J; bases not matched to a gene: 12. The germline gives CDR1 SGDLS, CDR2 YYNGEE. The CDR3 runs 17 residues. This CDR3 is CASSPRTSPTIYNEQFF. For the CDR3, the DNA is TGTGCCAGCAGCCCGAGGACTAGCCCAACAATCTACAATGAGCAGTTCTTC. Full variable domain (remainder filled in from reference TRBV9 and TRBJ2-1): DSGVTQTPKHLITATGQRVTLRCSPRSGDLSVYWYQQSLDQGLQFLIQYYNGEERAKGNILERFSAQQFPDLHSELNLSSLELGDSALYFCASSPRTSPTIYNEQFFGPGTRLTVL.

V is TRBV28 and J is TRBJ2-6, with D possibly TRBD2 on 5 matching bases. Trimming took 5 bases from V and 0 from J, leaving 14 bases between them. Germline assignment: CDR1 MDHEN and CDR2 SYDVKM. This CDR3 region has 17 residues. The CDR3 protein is CASSRPSHSSGANVLTF. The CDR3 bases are TGTGCCAGCAGTAGGCCTAGCCACTCCTCTGGGGCCAACGTCCTGACTTTC.

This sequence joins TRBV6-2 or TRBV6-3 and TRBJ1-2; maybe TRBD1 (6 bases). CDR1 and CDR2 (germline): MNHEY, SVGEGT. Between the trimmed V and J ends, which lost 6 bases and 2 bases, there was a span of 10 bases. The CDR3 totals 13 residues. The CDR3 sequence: CASSRDTNYGYTF. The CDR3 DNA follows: TGTGCCAGCAGCAGGGACACAAACTATGGCTACACCTTC.

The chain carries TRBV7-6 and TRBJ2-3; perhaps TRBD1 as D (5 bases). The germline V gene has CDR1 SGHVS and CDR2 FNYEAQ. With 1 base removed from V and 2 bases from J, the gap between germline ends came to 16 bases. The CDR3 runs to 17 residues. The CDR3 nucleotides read TGTGCCAGCAGCTTAGGGGTTGTGGGGCCGGCCACAGATACGCAGTATTTT. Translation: CASSLGVVGPATDTQYF.

The CDR3, as DNA: TGTGCCTGGAGCAGTGCGGGGGGAGGCGAGCAGTACTTC. Translating gives CAWSSAGGGEQYF. The chain couples TRBV30 to TRBJ2-7; 8 bases match TRBD2. The V gene end was trimmed by 3 bases and the J gene end by 6 bases; junction bases not matched to a gene: 7. This CDR3 has 13 residues. Germline lookup yields CDR1 GTSNPN and CDR2 SVGIG (reference sequence).